The 13 T cell receptor beta chains below come from one sample, sequenced in a study of tumor-infiltrating lymphocytes in localized non-small cell lung cancer. TCRdb keeps only in-frame clones here, not all; method: immunoSEQ multiplex PCR. Of approximately 6,400 clones in the sample, roughly 70% were seen once. The sample taken for sequencing was uninvolved lung tissue not adjacent to the tumor. These receptors were obtained from a human donor with non-small cell lung cancer.

The count of this clone is one. The rearrangement links TRBV4-1 to TRBJ2-1, with a weak D call TRBD2 (6 bases). In germline, CDR1 is MGHRA, CDR2 YSYEKL. The CDR3 contains 15 residues. V was shortened by 0 bases and J by 9 bases, with 15 bases between the two germline ends. The CDR3 nucleotides read TGCGCCAGCAGCCAAGATTCCCCTAGCGAACCTGAGCAGTTCTTC. Translating it yields CASSQDSPSEPEQFF.

The V gene is TRBV10-1, the J gene TRBJ1-4; 9 bases line up with TRBD1. J lost 8 bases, V lost 6 bases, and 10 bases had no gene match. The CDR3 consists of 15 residues. From germline, CDR1 is WNHNN and CDR2 SYGVQD (reference sequence). The CDR3 region has the DNA TGCGCCAGCAGCCCCCGGGACAGGGCGATGGAAAAACTGTTTTTT. This sequence encodes CASSPRDRAMEKLFF.

By share, this clone counts as large (0.1 to 1%). The chain combines TRBV19 with TRBJ1-5; the D gene is possibly TRBD1 (5 bases). The length of the CDR3 is 13 residues. Per the germline V gene, CDR1 is LNHDA and CDR2 is SQIVND (reference sequence). V dropped 9 bases and J dropped 2 bases, with 11 bases sitting between them. CDR3 in DNA: TGTGCCAGCAGGGAAGATGGCAATCAGCCCCAGCATTTT. Encoded protein: CASREDGNQPQHF.

The rearrangement links TRBV19 to TRBJ2-7; 7 bases are shared with TRBD1. CDR3 length equals 14 residues. Trimming took 8 bases from V and 3 from J; bases not matched to a gene: 10. CDR1 is LNHDA, CDR2 SQIVND, per germline (reference sequence). In DNA form, the CDR3 reads TGTGCCAGTGGCGCCAGGGCAGGGGGCTACGAGCAGTACTTC. Translated: CASGARAGGYEQYF.

A few counts support this clone. The DNA of the CDR3 is TGTGCCAGCAGTTTGTCCAAGAATGAGCAGTTCTTC. As protein: CASSLSKNEQFF. The chain links TRBV28 to TRBJ2-1; D remains ambiguous. V was pared by 3 bases and J by 7 bases, with 7 bases between. The CDR3 totals 12 residues. Germline V CDR1 and CDR2: MDHEN, SYDVKM.

This clone came up a few times. The CDR3 here is CASSYSTAETQYF. The CDR3 DNA sequence: TGTGCCAGCAGTTACTCGACTGCCGAGACCCAGTACTTC. The gene calls are TRBV6-6 and TRBJ2-5; D gene ambiguous. The CDR3 covers 13 residues. The germline gives CDR1 MNHNY, CDR2 SVGAGI (reference sequence). Trimming removed 0 bases from V and 5 bases from J, with 7 bases in between.

In this sample, this clone turned up a few times. The V gene is TRBV18, the J gene TRBJ1-3; 7 nucleotides match TRBD1. With 6 bases clipped from V and 2 bases from J, the junction kept 19 bases outside the gene matches. Germline V lookup: CDR1 KGHSH, CDR2 LQKENI. The CDR3 runs to 19 residues. The CDR3 DNA reads TGTGCCAGCTCTCCCGGGACAGTGGACTCCACTTCGACTGGAAACACCATATATTTT. Its protein product is CASSPGTVDSTSTGNTIYF.

This clone was observed a single time. V is TRBV28 and J is TRBJ2-4; D is perhaps TRBD1 or TRBD2 (6 bases each). Germline lookup yields CDR1 MDHEN and CDR2 SYDVKM. The CDR3 covers 14 residues. V was trimmed by 4 bases and J by 6 bases, leaving 13 bases between them. The CDR3 DNA follows: TGTGCCAGCAGTTCCTCGGGGGCGGGAAACATTCAGTACTTC. Translated, it gives CASSSSGAGNIQYF.

This chain connects TRBV7-2 to TRBJ2-6; no definite D call. Trimming shortened V by 3 bases and J by 4 bases, and 10 bases separated the two germline ends. The CDR3 is made up of 15 amino acids. The germline gives CDR1 SGHTA, CDR2 FQGNSA. This CDR3 is CASSFRVPGANVLTF. Here the CDR3 DNA reads TGTGCCAGCAGCTTTAGGGTCCCCGGGGCCAACGTCCTGACTTTC.

V and J are TRBV7-6 and TRBJ2-7; unclear D gene. Per germline, CDR1 SGHVS and CDR2 FNYEAQ. CDR3 length equals 14 residues. V shed 0 bases and J shed 2 bases, with 8 bases lying between them. CDR3 protein: CASSLARRPYEQYF. CDR3 coding DNA: TGTGCCAGCAGCTTAGCCAGGCGTCCCTACGAGCAGTACTTC. The full variable domain, in which reference TRBV7-6 and TRBJ2-7 provide the parts outside the CDR3, is GAGVSQSPRYKVTKRGQDVALRCDPISGHVSLYWYRQALGQGPEFLTYFNYEAQQDKSGLPNDRFSAERPEGSISTLTIQRTEQRDSAMYRCASSLARRPYEQYFGPGTRLTVT.

The V and J genes are TRBV7-9 and TRBJ2-5, with D possibly TRBD2 on 6 matching bases. Germline CDR1 SEHNR, CDR2 FQNEAQ (reference sequence). The CDR3 totals 17 residues. V shed 7 bases and J shed 2 bases, with 23 bases lying between them. The CDR3 bases are TGTGCCAGCAACCCTCGGGGGAATACAGGAAAGCAAGAGACCCAGTACTTC. It translates to CASNPRGNTGKQETQYF.

The gene calls are TRBV5-1 and TRBJ2-1; 8 nucleotides align to TRBD2. The CDR3 extends over 14 amino acids. V trimming: 5 bases; J trimming: 2 bases; junction bases outside the gene matches: 3. The V gene's germline CDR1 is SGHRS and CDR2 YFSETQ. The chain's CDR3 is CASRLAETYNEQFF. CDR3 DNA: TGCGCCAGCAGACTAGCGGAAACCTACAATGAGCAGTTCTTC.

The chain employs TRBV4-3 and TRBJ2-1; 11 nucleotides match TRBD1. Germline trimming cut 3 bases from V and 3 bases from J; bases unmatched to any gene: 7. The CDR3 extends over 17 amino acids. In germline, CDR1 is LGHNA, CDR2 YSLEER. CDR3 region: CASSQETGTGGYNEQFF. The CDR3 DNA sequence: TGCGCCAGCAGCCAGGAAACCGGGACAGGGGGCTACAATGAGCAGTTCTTC.